The T cell receptor (beta chain) under discussion was sequenced for a study of cytomegalovirus exposure and HLA in healthy donors. Looking at the study overall: Clustering assigned 81% of the roughly 420 genotyped donors to the Caucasian-associated ancestry cluster. General observations from the study: An apparent linkage of common viral pathogens to several of the most significant clusters emerged in a later analysis.

Looked up from germline, CDR1 is KGHSH and CDR2 is LQKENI. Germline trimming cut 6 bases from V and 0 bases from J; bases unmatched to any gene: 10. The CDR3 has 17 amino acids. As concerns this clone: What it recognizes is unknown.

In the PCR, 60 Vbeta and 13 Jbeta primers were used. Sequencing used immunoSEQ multiplex PCR; TCRdb keeps in-frame clones, though not all of them. The sample carries 100,000 to 150,000 clones, 73% recorded once. The sample was PBMCs. This sequence was found in a woman aged 40 to 49 in good health and CMV-seronegative. This chain uses TRBV18 with TRBJ2-4, with TRBD1 matching over 8 bases. The DNA of the CDR3 is TGTGCCAGCTCGCCCCGCCAGGGGGCTATAGCCAAAAACATTCAGTACTTC. It codes for CASSPRQGAIAKNIQYF.